These 26 T cell receptor beta chains originate from one sample sequenced in a study of vaccination and CD4 T cells after COVID-19. No cognate antigen is known for these TCRs. Stated treatment: roughly ten-day PBMC culture with coronavirus spike peptide pools or control peptides (ViraFEST assay). The unexposed donor's CD4+ T cells were collected before the COVID-19 pandemic (2011-2018). The Oncomine TCR Beta short-read assay generated sequence data from the DNA of cultured CD4+ T cells. The template was genomic DNA from cultured CD4+ T cells. Each CDR3 protein gets one entry after TCRdb re-called the PCR reads with MiXCR. The data hold around 9,300 distinct CDR3 sequences, with around two fifths observed a single time. Sequenced sample: CD4+ T cells from blood, cultured in vitro. Receptors were obtained from a human donor in good health.

V is TRBV20-1 and J is TRBJ2-7; 7 bases line up with TRBD2. Germline CDR1 DFQATT, CDR2 SNEGSKA (reference sequence). V was clipped by 6 bases and J by 5 bases; unmatched bases: 16. This CDR3 spans 15 amino acids. This CDR3 is CSAPRLAAGRDEQYF. The CDR3 region has the DNA TGCAGTGCCCCCCGGCTAGCGGCCGGCCGGGACGAGCAGTACTTC.

The CDR3 loop is CASSPGLAGTGETQYF. The CDR3 coding sequence is TGTGCCAGCAGCCCAGGACTAGCGGGAACAGGCGAGACCCAGTACTTC. V is TRBV11-2 and J is TRBJ2-5; 12 nucleotides match TRBD2. Germline CDR1 reads SGHAT; CDR2 reads FQNNGV. This CDR3 has 16 amino acids. The ends lost 5 bases at V and 5 bases at J; junction bases unmatched: 9.

This clonotype is medium-sized by share. V and J are TRBV20-1 and TRBJ1-6; D may be TRBD1 (6 bases). CDR3 size: 13 residues. The germline CDR1 and CDR2 sequences are DFQATT and SNEGSKA (reference sequence). V dropped 4 bases and J dropped 7 bases, with 11 bases sitting between them. In nucleotides, the CDR3 is TGCAGTGCTACGACAGGTGGCAATTCACCCCTCCACTTT. It is translated as CSATTGGNSPLHF.

V gene TRBV20-1 combines with J gene TRBJ1-2, with 10 positions matching TRBD1. CDR1 and CDR2 from the germline V gene are DFQATT and SNEGSKA (reference sequence). Losses at the gene ends were 1 base for V and 6 bases for J; bases not matched to a gene: 2. The CDR3 sequence is 13 residues long. CDR3 DNA: TGCAGTGCTAGAGGACAGGGGGCGGATGGCTACACCTTC. Translated, it gives CSARGQGADGYTF.

The CDR3 loop is CSQGAVDTQYF. The CDR3 nucleotides read TGCAGCCAAGGAGCTGTAGATACGCAGTATTTT. J is TRBJ2-3 and V is TRBV20-1, with D uncertain. The CDR3 contains 11 residues. CDR1 is DFQATT, CDR2 SNEGSKA, per germline (reference sequence).

The chain joins TRBV28 to TRBJ1-3; D ambiguous. Trimming shortened V by 5 bases and J by 0 bases, and 8 bases separated the two germline ends. Germline CDR1 and CDR2: MDHEN and SYDVKM. The CDR3 consists of 14 residues. The CDR3 loop is CASSTDRSGNTIYF. Written as DNA, the CDR3 is TGTGCCAGCAGTACCGATCGCTCTGGAAACACCATATATTTT.

A single count supports this clonotype. This chain links TRBV19 with TRBJ2-3; no firm D call. The CDR3 has 13 residues. In germline, CDR1 is LNHDA, CDR2 SQIVND (reference sequence). V was pared by 4 bases and J by 3 bases, with 8 bases between. The CDR3 loop reads CASSTGRTDTQYF. The CDR3 DNA reads as TGTGCCAGTAGTACGGGCAGGACAGATACGCAGTATTTT.

This clonotype showed up just a few times. The V call is TRBV28, the J call TRBJ2-3, with 9 bases aligning to TRBD1. Trimming at V came to 5 bases and at J to 2 bases, leaving 5 bases not matched to a gene. The CDR3 is 15 residues long. Looked up from germline, CDR1 is MDHEN and CDR2 is SYDVKM. The CDR3, as DNA: TGTGCCAGCAGTACTGGGACAGGGAACACAGATACGCAGTATTTT. Encoded protein: CASSTGTGNTDTQYF. The full variable domain, with the rest looked up from reference TRBV28 and TRBJ2-3, is DVKVTQSSRYLVKRTGEKVFLECVQDMDHENMFWYRQDPGLGLRLIYFSYDVKMKEKGDIPEGYSVSREKKERFSLILESASTNQTSMYLCASSTGTGNTDTQYFGPGTRLTVL.

The V call is TRBV30, the J call TRBJ1-1; 10 bases map to TRBD1. J was trimmed by 7 bases and V by 0 bases; bases with no gene match: 5. Germline loops: CDR1 GTSNPN, CDR2 SVGIG (reference sequence). CDR3 size: 14 residues. This CDR3 reads CAWSVLGTGDEAFF. CDR3 nucleotides: TGTGCCTGGAGTGTACTAGGGACAGGGGATGAAGCTTTCTTT.

The J gene is TRBJ2-5, the V gene TRBV27; 10 nucleotides match TRBD1. The CDR3 consists of 16 residues. The germline gives CDR1 MNHEY, CDR2 SMNVEV (reference sequence). After removal of 2 bases from V and 5 bases from J, the junction contained 8 bases not matched to a gene. DNA for the CDR3: TGTGCCAGCAGTTTAGGGGGACAGGGGTGGGAGGAGACCCAGTACTTC. Protein sequence: CASSLGGQGWEETQYF.

The CDR3 loop reads CASSVLDGQYNEQFF. In DNA, the CDR3 is TGTGCCAGCAGCGTATTGGACGGTCAATACAATGAGCAGTTCTTC. V gene TRBV9 combines with J gene TRBJ2-1; D is undetermined. Trimming cost V 1 base and J 4 bases, with 12 bases left between them. The CDR3 is made up of 15 amino acids. Germline assignment: CDR1 SGDLS and CDR2 YYNGEE.

Only a few counts were recorded for this clonotype. The chain has TRBV19 and TRBJ1-1; D is unresolved. With 6 bases removed from V and 1 base from J, the gap between germline ends came to 9 bases. This CDR3 has 13 residues. Per the germline V gene, CDR1 is LNHDA and CDR2 is SQIVND (reference sequence). The CDR3 loop is CASRQVPNTEAFF. CDR3 in DNA: TGTGCCAGTAGGCAGGTACCGAACACTGAAGCTTTCTTT.

This chain connects TRBV7-9 to TRBJ2-1; TRBD2 is a possible D gene (6 bases). In germline, CDR1 is SEHNR, CDR2 FQNEAQ (reference sequence). The CDR3 runs 20 residues. Deletions cut 1 base from V and 6 bases from J, with 28 bases between. The CDR3 loop reads CASSLVRSPARLDSPNEQFF. In nucleotides, the CDR3 is TGTGCCAGCAGCTTAGTACGTTCCCCCGCGCGACTAGATAGTCCCAATGAGCAGTTCTTC. Complete variable domain (other parts from reference TRBV7-9 and TRBJ2-1): DTGVSQNPRHKITKRGQNVTFRCDPISEHNRLYWYRQTLGQGPEFLTYFQNEAQLEKSRLLSDRFSAERPKGSFSTLEIQRTEQGDSAMYLCASSLVRSPARLDSPNEQFFGPGTRLTVL.

The genes are TRBV6-1 and TRBJ1-2, with no clear D. Germline V gives CDR1 MNHNS, CDR2 SASEGT. V was clipped by 4 bases and J by 4 bases, with 13 bases between them. CDR3 length equals 14 residues. CDR3 in amino acids: CASSVAWVGYGYTF. The CDR3 coding sequence is TGTGCCAGCAGTGTGGCCTGGGTTGGCTATGGCTACACCTTC.

This clonotype was found a few times. The chain has TRBV20-1 and TRBJ1-2, with 10 bases fitting TRBD1. Germline CDR1 and CDR2: DFQATT and SNEGSKA (reference sequence). The ends lost 5 bases at V and 5 bases at J; junction bases unmatched: 5. This CDR3 has 13 amino acids. For the CDR3, the DNA is TGCAGTGCTGGAGGGACAGGGGAATATGGCTACACCTTC. As protein: CSAGGTGEYGYTF.

The chain combines TRBV20-1 with TRBJ2-2, with TRBD1 matching 7 bases. Germline loops: CDR1 DFQATT, CDR2 SNEGSKA (reference sequence). The length of the CDR3 is 14 residues. V dropped 3 bases and J dropped 2; count of bases not matched to a gene: 3. The DNA for the CDR3 is TGCAGTGCTAGCCGACAGGGAAACACCGGGGAGCTGTTTTTT. Its translation: CSASRQGNTGELFF.

This chain uses TRBV6-5 with TRBJ2-2; the D is unclear. The CDR3 is 14 residues long. The V end lost 1 base, the J end lost 1 base, and 4 bases lay between the germline ends. In germline, CDR1 is MNHEY, CDR2 SVGAGI. The CDR3 sequence is CASSYYQNTGELFF. CDR3 in DNA: TGTGCCAGCAGTTACTACCAGAACACCGGGGAGCTGTTTTTT.

This clonotype appeared a few times. The chain's CDR3 is CASSLTGGINYGYTF. In DNA, the CDR3 is TGTGCCAGCAGCCTCACTGGGGGGATTAACTATGGCTACACCTTC. The genes are TRBV6-1 and TRBJ1-2, with D possibly TRBD1 on 5 matching bases. Trimming removed 6 bases from V and 1 base from J, with 15 bases in between. The germline CDR1 and CDR2 sequences are MNHNS and SASEGT. There are 15 residues in the CDR3.

The J gene is TRBJ2-7, the V gene TRBV7-9; TRBD1 might be the D (6 bases). This CDR3 comprises 13 residues. Germline V gives CDR1 SEHNR, CDR2 FQNEAQ (reference sequence). Trimming took off 5 bases at V and 5 bases at J, with 13 bases between the two ends. The CDR3 sequence: CASSPQGTDEQYF. The CDR3 bases are TGTGCCAGCAGCCCACAGGGCACAGACGAGCAGTACTTC.

V and J are TRBV29-1 and TRBJ2-2, with TRBD1 matching 9 bases. Germline CDR1 SQVTM, CDR2 ANQGSEA. J gave up 5 bases and V 7 bases, and 5 bases lay outside the gene matches. CDR3 size: 13 residues. The CDR3 sequence: CSGQGGQTGELFF. The CDR3 DNA reads TGCAGCGGACAGGGGGGGCAGACCGGGGAGCTGTTTTTT.

This clonotype has just a few counts. The chain uses TRBV20-1 and TRBJ1-6; 8 nucleotides align to TRBD1. CDR3 length: 14 amino acids. The V gene end was trimmed by 1 base and the J gene end by 8 bases; junction bases not matched to a gene: 4. CDR1 is DFQATT, CDR2 SNEGSKA, per germline (reference sequence). The CDR3 DNA reads as TGCAGTGCTAGAGGGGACAGGATTTATTCACCCCTCCACTTT. It encodes CSARGDRIYSPLHF.

This clonotype was seen only a few times. The rearrangement joins TRBV25-1 to TRBJ1-5; perhaps TRBD1 as D (5 bases). Germline CDR1 and CDR2: MGHDK and SYGVNS. CDR3 length: 13 residues. The V and J ends lost 6 bases and 4 bases respectively, with 10 bases between them. In nucleotides, the CDR3 is TGTGCCAGCAGGGGGGGATGGAATCAGCCCCAGCATTTT. Translating gives CASRGGWNQPQHF.

V and J are TRBV7-9 and TRBJ2-5; 9 bases agree with TRBD2. The junction had 15 bases not matched to a gene; V was cut back by 2 bases and J by 5 bases. Germline V gene lookup returns CDR1 SEHNR and CDR2 FQNEAQ (reference sequence). The CDR3 is made up of 18 amino acids. The chain's CDR3 is CASSLPPRLAGLRETQYF. CDR3 coding DNA: TGTGCCAGCAGCTTACCCCCTAGGCTAGCGGGACTTCGGGAGACCCAGTACTTC.

This chain uses TRBV19 with TRBJ2-1; no clear D gene. This CDR3 region has 15 residues. Trimming left V 5 bases short and J 1 base short, with 12 bases between. Germline CDR1 is LNHDA and CDR2 is SQIVND (reference sequence). CDR3 DNA: TGTGCCAGTAGTGAAATCAGAGGTTCCTACAATGAGCAGTTCTTC. It translates to CASSEIRGSYNEQFF. The full variable domain, with the rest looked up from reference TRBV19 and TRBJ2-1, is DGGITQSPKYLFRKEGQNVTLSCEQNLNHDAMYWYRQDPGQGLRLIYYSQIVNDFQKGDIAEGYSVSREKKESFPLTVTSAQKNPTAFYLCASSEIRGSYNEQFFGPGTRLTVL.

This clonotype has a handful of counts. The chain combines TRBV2 with TRBJ2-7, with D possibly being TRBD2 (5 bases). The CDR3 contains 14 residues. Germline V CDR1 and CDR2: SNHLY, FYNNEI. Trimming pared 6 bases from V and 5 bases from J, leaving 17 bases between. CDR3 sequence reads: CASSPGYSFHEQYF. CDR3 nucleotide sequence: TGTGCCAGCAGCCCGGGGTATTCGTTCCACGAGCAGTACTTC.

This clonotype was counted a single time. The J gene is TRBJ1-3, the V gene TRBV7-2; D unclear. In germline, CDR1 is SGHTA, CDR2 FQGNSA. The CDR3 sequence is 13 residues long. V was shortened by 3 bases and J by 4 bases, with 7 bases between the two germline ends. The CDR3 DNA sequence: TGTGCCAGCAGCTTCGCCGGGGGAAACACCATATATTTT. This sequence encodes CASSFAGGNTIYF.